The clone carrying this TCR beta chain was counted ten times or more. Its antigen is not known. cDNA molecules, individually, were tagged with unique molecular identifiers. One entry per CDR3 protein, called by TCRdb with MiXCR from the 5' RACE reads. The data show about 60,000 distinct CDR3 sequences, approximately 5.6% seen once. Germline V CDR1 and CDR2: SGHTA, FQGNSA. The CDR3 covers 11 residues. The V gene lost 1 base and the J gene lost 11 bases, with 8 bases spanning the gap. These data are taken from a study of early T cells in non-severe SARS-CoV-2 infection. As for the study in general: RNA in bulk from unsorted whole blood was sequenced, and chains were unpaired. Study observations and caveats: Private and CD4 specificities were missed by VDJdb matching, which favored anti-spike CD8 responses.

The material sequenced was whole blood. The chain couples TRBV7-2 to TRBJ1-1; D call uncertain. This receptor was identified in an adult who was a healthcare worker with PCR-confirmed SARS-CoV-2 infection or an uninfected control (not recorded which). The CDR3 DNA follows: TGTGCCAGCAGCTTAGGGCGGCAGGCTTTCTTT. Its translation: CASSLGRQAFF. Full variable domain (outside the CDR3, taken from reference TRBV7-2 and TRBJ1-1): GAGVSQSPSNKVTEKGKDVELRCDPISGHTALYWYRQSLGQGLEFLIYFQGNSAPDKSGLPSDRFSAERTGGSVSTLTIQRTQQEDSAVYLCASSLGRQAFFGQGTRLTVV.